These T cell receptor beta chains were read from a single sample in a study of CD8 T cells in Susac syndrome. One entry per CDR3 protein results from TCRdb running MiXCR on the immunoSEQ multiplex PCR reads. This sample has about 150,000 distinct CDR3 sequences, with around 95% found just once. The sample was CD4+ T cells from PBMCs. The receptor source for this set is a human donor with Susac syndrome. The CDR3 runs from the conserved cysteine through the conserved F or W. D genes are given only for firm matches. The size entry is marked missing in some rows and otherwise reads once, few, many or a size class.

CDR3aa	CDR3nt	abundance	v_gene	len	j_gene	d_gene
CASSPGRVGAFF	TGTGCCAGCAGCCCCGGACGCGTCGGTGCTTTCTTT	NA	TRBV6-5	12	TRBJ1-1	NA
CASSRAYQYQETQYF	TGCGCCAGCAGCCGTGCCTACCAGTACCAAGAGACCCAGTACTTC	NA	TRBV4-1	15	TRBJ2-5	NA
CATSRQGDEQFF	TGTGCCACCAGCAGGCAGGGCGATGAGCAGTTCTTC	NA	TRBV15	12	TRBJ2-1	NA
CASGYETGTRRVIQYF	TGTGCTAGTGGCTATGAGACCGGGACTCGCCGTGTCATTCAGTACTTC	NA	TRBV12-5	16	TRBJ2-4	NA
CASSVEAGAGELFF	TGTGCCAGCAGCGTAGAGGCAGGGGCCGGGGAGCTGTTTTTT	NA	TRBV9	14	TRBJ2-2	NA
CSARDRGRFGSMEAFF	TGCAGTGCTAGAGACAGGGGGCGTTTTGGGTCGATGGAAGCTTTCTTT	NA	TRBV20-1	16	TRBJ1-1	TRBD1
CASTTQEGNQPQHF	TGCGCCAGCACCACGCAAGAAGGCAATCAGCCCCAGCATTTT	NA	TRBV4-1	14	TRBJ1-5	NA
CSVEAGGLEQYF	TGCAGCGTTGAGGCGGGAGGGTTAGAGCAGTACTTC	NA	TRBV29-1	12	TRBJ2-7	TRBD2
CSVSRRNVDTQYF	TGCAGCGTTTCACGACGGAACGTAGATACGCAGTATTTT	NA	TRBV29-1	13	TRBJ2-3	NA
CASSSRGSVSGANVLTF	TGTGCCAGCAGCTCCCGGGGGTCAGTCTCTGGGGCCAACGTCCTGACTTTC	NA	TRBV7-2	17	TRBJ2-6	NA
CASSELAGYEQYF	TGCGCCAGCAGTGAACTAGCGGGGTACGAGCAGTACTTC	NA	TRBV10-1	13	TRBJ2-7	TRBD2
CASSLSVTGYSGYTF	TGTGCCAGCAGCTTATCGGTGACAGGTTACTCTGGCTACACCTTC	NA	TRBV11-2	15	TRBJ1-2	NA
CASSLRGRYEQFF	TGTGCCAGCAGTTTAAGGGGAAGGTATGAGCAGTTCTTC	once	TRBV12-3/TRBV12-4	13	TRBJ2-1	NA
CASSLGRTDRGGSPLHF	TGTGCCAGCAGCCTCGGAAGGACGGACAGGGGGGGATCACCCCTCCACTTT	NA	TRBV14	17	TRBJ1-6	TRBD1
CASSLGEIRNSPLHF	TGTGCCAGCAGCTTGGGGGAGATTCGGAATTCACCCCTCCACTTT	NA	TRBV11-1	15	TRBJ1-6	NA
CASSPGTGADTQYF	TGTGCCAGCAGTCCCGGGACAGGGGCAGATACGCAGTATTTT	few	TRBV6-4	14	TRBJ2-3	TRBD1
CASSPEPNRRQHF	TGTGCCAGCAGTCCCGAGCCGAATCGGCGCCAGCATTTT	NA	TRBV12-3/TRBV12-4	13	TRBJ1-5	NA
CASMGVMNTEAFF	TGTGCCAGTATGGGTGTTATGAACACTGAAGCTTTCTTT	NA	TRBV19	13	TRBJ1-1	NA
CSASEFVEQETQYF	TGCAGTGCTTCCGAGTTTGTCGAACAAGAGACCCAGTACTTC	NA	TRBV20-1	14	TRBJ2-5	NA
CASTGTWTSQETQYF	TGTGCCAGTACCGGGACATGGACCTCCCAAGAGACCCAGTACTTC	NA	TRBV19	15	TRBJ2-5	NA
CASQGGWNGKTQYF	TGTGCCAGTCAAGGGGGCTGGAACGGGAAGACCCAGTACTTC	NA	TRBV27	14	TRBJ2-5	TRBD1
CSVGALASYNEQFF	TGCAGCGTTGGTGCACTAGCCTCCTACAATGAGCAGTTCTTC	NA	TRBV29-1	14	TRBJ2-1	NA
CASSYSLYQETQYF	TGTGCCAGCAGTTACTCCCTGTACCAAGAGACCCAGTACTTC	NA	TRBV6-6	14	TRBJ2-5	NA
CASSQTTGSYEQYF	TGTGCCAGCAGCCAAACGACAGGGTCCTACGAGCAGTACTTC	NA	TRBV3-1	14	TRBJ2-7	TRBD1
CATSGTGAREQYF	TGTGCCACCTCCGGGACAGGGGCTCGGGAGCAGTACTTC	NA	TRBV6-5	13	TRBJ2-7	TRBD1
CASSDGPSGNTIYF	TGTGCCAGCAGCGACGGGCCCTCTGGAAACACCATATATTTT	NA	TRBV3-1	14	TRBJ1-3	NA
CASSFNRRANYGYTF	TGTGCCAGCAGCTTTAACAGGAGAGCTAACTATGGCTACACCTTC	NA	TRBV7-2	15	TRBJ1-2	NA
CASTVAASSYNEQFF	TGTGCCAGCACCGTAGCGGCTAGCTCCTACAATGAGCAGTTCTTC	NA	TRBV12-3/TRBV12-4	15	TRBJ2-1	NA